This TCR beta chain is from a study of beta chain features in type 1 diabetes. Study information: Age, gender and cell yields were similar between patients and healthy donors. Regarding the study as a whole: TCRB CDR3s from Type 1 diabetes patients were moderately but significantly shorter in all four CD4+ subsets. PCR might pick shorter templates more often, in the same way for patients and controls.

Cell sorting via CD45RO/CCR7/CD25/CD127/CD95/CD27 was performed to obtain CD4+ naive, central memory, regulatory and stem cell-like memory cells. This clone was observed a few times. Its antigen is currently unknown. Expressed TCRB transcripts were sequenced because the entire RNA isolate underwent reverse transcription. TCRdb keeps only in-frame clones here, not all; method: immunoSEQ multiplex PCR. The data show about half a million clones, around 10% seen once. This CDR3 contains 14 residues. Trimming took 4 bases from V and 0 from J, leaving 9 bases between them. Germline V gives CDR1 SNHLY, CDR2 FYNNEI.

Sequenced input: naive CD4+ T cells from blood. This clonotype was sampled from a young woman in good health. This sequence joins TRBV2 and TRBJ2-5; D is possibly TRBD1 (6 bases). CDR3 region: CASSVRTDQETQYF. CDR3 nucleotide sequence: TGTGCCAGCAGTGTTAGGACAGACCAAGAGACCCAGTACTTC.